Below, one T cell receptor beta chain is given with its context. Its antigen is still unknown. Individuals with alopecia areata gave both lesional scalp punch biopsies and peripheral blood for collection. This sample was taken from a study of CD8+ T cells in alopecia areata. Study in general: Each day, treated patients took oral tofacitinib twice, at 5 to 10 mg per dose.

The V gene's germline CDR1 is SQVTM and CDR2 ANQGSEA. V lost 7 bases and J lost 10, with 16 bases in between. CDR3 length: 11 amino acids. Investigators isolated RNA and reverse transcribed it into cDNA to act as the sequencing template. Clones were read by immunoSEQ multiplex PCR, and TCRdb kept only the in-frame ones, dropping some. The repertoire holds about 180,000 clones, roughly 60% seen once, with about 1.5% in the top ten. Overall study results and limits: It was lesional scalp, especially alopecia totalis/universalis, that showed higher clonality than normal scalp.

V and J are TRBV29-1 and TRBJ1-2; possibly TRBD1 for D (6 bases). The receptor was isolated from a human donor with alopecia areata. The sequencing used CD4+ T cells sorted from blood, collected at week 0. CDR3 nucleotides: TGCAGCGCCTCGACAGGCAGCTACTACACCTTC. Protein: CSASTGSYYTF.